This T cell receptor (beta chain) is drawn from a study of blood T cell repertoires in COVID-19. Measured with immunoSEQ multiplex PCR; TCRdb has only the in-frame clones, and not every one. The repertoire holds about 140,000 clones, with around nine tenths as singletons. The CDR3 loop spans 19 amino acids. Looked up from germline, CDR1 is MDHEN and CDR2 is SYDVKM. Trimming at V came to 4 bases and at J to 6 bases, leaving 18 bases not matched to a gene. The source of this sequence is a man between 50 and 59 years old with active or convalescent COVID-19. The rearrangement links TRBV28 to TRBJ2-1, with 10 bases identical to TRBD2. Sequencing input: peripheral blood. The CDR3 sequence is CASSSAPGTSDAPPNEQFF. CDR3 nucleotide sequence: TGTGCCAGCAGTTCAGCCCCCGGGACTAGCGACGCGCCCCCCAATGAGCAGTTCTTC.